This TCR beta chain was retrieved from a study of vaccination and CD4 T cells after COVID-19. Cultured CD4+ T-cell DNA underwent Oncomine TCR Beta short-read sequencing. TCRdb re-called the PCR reads through MiXCR, storing one row per CDR3 protein. The sample contains fewer than 15,000 distinct CDR3 sequences, approximately 56% of which appear only once. A remark on this clonotype: What it binds is unknown.

Sample treatment: approximately 9-day PBMC culture with coronavirus spike peptide pools or control peptides (ViraFEST assay). The sample comprised CD4+ T cells from blood, cultured in vitro. This sequence was found in a human donor who had recovered from COVID-19.

CDR3 in DNA: TGTGCCAGCAGTGAGGACAGGGACGGCTTAACGCAGTATTTT. It encodes CASSEDRDGLTQYF. The chain has TRBV25-1 and TRBJ2-3, with 8 bases that match TRBD1. Germline CDR1 and CDR2: MGHDK and SYGVNS. V was clipped by 3 bases and J by 9 bases; unmatched bases: 8. The CDR3 sequence is 14 residues long. Filled out from reference TRBV25-1 and TRBJ2-3, the complete variable domain reads EADIYQTPRYLVIGTGKKITLECSQTMGHDKMYWYQQDPGMELHLIHYSYGVNSTEKGDLSSESTVSRIRTEHFPLTLESARPSHTSQYLCASSEDRDGLTQYFGPGTRLTVL.